The clone carrying this TCR beta chain appeared a few times. Its antigen is unknown. These data come from a study of T cells in localized non-small cell lung cancer. Broader study findings: The highest T cell clonality was in uninvolved adjacent lung, above tumor. The study detected a median about 50 of the top 100 tumor clones in adjacent lung. Blood T cell density predicted longer survival; adjacent-lung clonality, shorter.

Method: immunoSEQ multiplex PCR; TCRdb's copy keeps in-frame clones and lacks some. Of more than 2,000 clones listed, around 28% are singletons. CDR3 length equals 17 residues. Germline trimming cut 3 bases from V and 5 bases from J; bases unmatched to any gene: 12. The germline V gene encodes CDR1 SGHNT and CDR2 YENEEA. The source material was lung tumor tissue, sampled before any cancer treatment. This chain uses TRBV11-3 with TRBJ1-4; 7 bases match TRBD1. The receptor comes from a male donor aged 60 or older with stage II squamous cell lung carcinoma. The CDR3 coding sequence is TGTGCCAGCAGCTTCAGGGGGATGGGAAAGGTGAATGAAAAACTGTTTTTT. This codes for CASSFRGMGKVNEKLFF.